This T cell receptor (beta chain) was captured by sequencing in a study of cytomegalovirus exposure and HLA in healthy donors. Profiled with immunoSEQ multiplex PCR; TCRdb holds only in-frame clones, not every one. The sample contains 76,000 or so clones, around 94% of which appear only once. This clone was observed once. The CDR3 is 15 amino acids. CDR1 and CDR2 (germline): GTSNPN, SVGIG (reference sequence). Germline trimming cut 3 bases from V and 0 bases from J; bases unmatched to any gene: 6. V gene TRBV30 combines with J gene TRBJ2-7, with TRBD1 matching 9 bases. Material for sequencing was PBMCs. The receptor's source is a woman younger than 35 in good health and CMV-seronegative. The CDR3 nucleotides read TGTGCCTGGAGGAAGGGACAGGGAATCTCCTACGAGCAGTACTTC. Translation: CAWRKGQGISYEQYF. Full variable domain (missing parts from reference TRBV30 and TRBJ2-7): SQTIHQWPATLVQPVGSPLSLECTVEGTSNPNLYWYRQAAGRGLQLLFYSVGIGQISSEVPQNLSASRPQDRQFILSSKKLLLSDSGFYLCAWRKGQGISYEQYFGPGTRLTVT.